This T cell receptor (beta chain) was sequenced for a study of T cells after yellow fever vaccination. MiXCR, run by TCRdb on the 5' RACE reads, gives a single entry per CDR3 protein. The sample shows 150,000 to 200,000 distinct CDR3 sequences, around 9.3% of them seen only once. Germline-derived CDR1 and CDR2 are SGHRS and YFSETQ. The CDR3 extends over 11 amino acids. Trimming pared 4 bases from V and 6 bases from J, leaving 7 bases between. The genes are TRBV5-1 and TRBJ1-1; D ambiguous. The sequencing used CD8+ T cells sorted from PBMCs, collected 45 days after the yellow fever booster vaccination. The receptor's source is a man younger than 30 who received the YFV17D yellow fever vaccine. The CDR3 sequence: CASSTGPEAFF. Here the CDR3 DNA reads TGCGCCAGCAGCACGGGTCCTGAAGCTTTCTTT.